The clone carrying this T cell receptor (beta chain) was found a few times. CDR3 length equals 12 residues. The V gene's germline CDR1 is DFQATT and CDR2 SNEGSKA (reference sequence). V was trimmed by 3 bases and J by 3 bases, leaving 9 bases between them. In TCRdb, the 5' RACE reads were re-called with MiXCR into one record per CDR3 protein. The sample comprises over 30,000 distinct CDR3 sequences, roughly 9.6% of which are singletons, and around 20% rests with the top ten. This sample is drawn from a study of CD8 T cells in ankylosing spondylitis. V gene TRBV20-1 combines with J gene TRBJ2-7; a possible D gene is TRBD2 (6 bases). The receptor's source is a male donor with ankylosing spondylitis. Sequencing input: synovial fluid, either unsorted or a sorted T cell fraction (not recorded which). CDR3: CSARRGDYEQYF. CDR3 DNA: TGCAGTGCTAGGCGGGGTGACTACGAGCAGTACTTC.